This T cell receptor beta chain was observed in a study of Graves' ophthalmopathy and Graves' hyperthyroidism. TCR beta CDR3 regions were amplified from RNA transcripts. HTBI primers served in a first-round RT-PCR, which a second-round multiplex PCR followed. MiXCR, run by TCRdb on the multiplex PCR reads, gives a single entry per CDR3 protein. The top ten hold about 4.6% of the sample, which has 580,000 or so distinct CDR3 sequences, 39% seen once. The CDR3 totals 18 residues. Trimming left V 1 base short and J 0 bases short, with 16 bases between. In germline, CDR1 is SEHNR, CDR2 FQNEAQ (reference sequence).

The clonotype comes from an adult man with Graves' hyperthyroidism. Sequenced input: peripheral blood or thyroid tissue (not recorded which). V is TRBV7-9 and J is TRBJ2-1; D unresolved. CDR3 sequence: CASSLGTLRRSSYNEQFF. DNA for the CDR3: TGTGCCAGCAGCTTAGGAACTCTCCGCCGTAGCTCCTACAATGAGCAGTTCTTC.